This TCR beta chain was observed in a study of cytomegalovirus exposure and HLA in healthy donors (dated by TCRdb to about 2017). Background for the entire study: In an earlier analysis of roughly 500 of the donors, approximately 300 Gb of sequence data and 120 million or so unique TCR beta sequences from about 179 million T cells were reported. An early release that covered approximately 600 HLA-typed donors contained approximately 290 gigabases of sequencing data and 85 million to 100 million unique TCR sequences. On average, around 200,000 unique TCR beta nucleotide sequences were sequenced per donor among a few hundred genotyped donors of the cohort, with roughly 19% of those sequences being non-productive. Every discovery cohort repertoire had been produced on one sequencing platform. The study was designed to test whether signatures of past pathogen exposure could be identified by cataloging public T cell receptors. Roughly 5 DR-DQ haplotypes were handled as single units for association and clustering, since linkage in the cohort was strong. Donor age, sex, ethnicity and CMV serostatus were compiled together with the repertoire data. The genetic ancestry cluster associated with self-reported Caucasian donors included about 81% of the roughly 410 genotyped donors. A later analysis re-examined previously published TCR beta repertoires from over 500 donors and added high-resolution HLA genotyping to investigate patterns of TCR occurrence. In addition to the first cohort of hundreds of subjects, a separate validation cohort of 100 to 150 different subjects was used. The later analysis used no new phenotypic data to find candidate immune exposures, relying instead on TCR beta sequences and their occurrence across donors. The T cell repertoires of some 670 subjects were profiled by immunosequencing and related to cytomegalovirus serostatus. To predict cytomegalovirus infection status, the study brought together high-throughput TCR immunosequencing, statistical association of individual TCRs with disease status, and machine learning. Typing coverage differed by locus: A, B, C, DRB1 and DQB1 were typed in roughly 620-630 donors, DQA1 in 522, DPA1 in 600 to 610, and DPB1 in just under 480. Genome-wide SNP genotypes for about 65% of the 666 donors were used in a later genetic analysis, which treated that subset as a discovery cohort. An earlier analysis of some 500 of the donors applied high-throughput TCR beta sequencing to assess whether each TCR beta V gene segment acted as functional or pseudogenic. Both class I and class II loci were covered by HLA typing, at four-digit resolution.

General findings and caveats noted by the study authors: A group of highly shared sequence variants was considered likely to be a technical artifact of the sequencing pipeline. A further reported finding was that TCR beta sequences accurately predicted the HLA-A and HLA-B alleles for most subjects in the first cohort. In a later analysis, 16,951 TCR beta sequences were associated with specific HLA alleles at a false discovery rate of 0.05. The 87-base-pair reads could not distinguish some IMGT-functional V segments, including TRBV6-2 and TRBV6-3, so those segments were excluded. A later genetic analysis associated a missense DCLRE1C variant with V-gene and J-gene trimming of TCR beta chains, and an independent cohort replicated the association. Strong co-occurrence of HLA alleles, especially DR and DQ, made assigning TCR associations to individual alleles difficult. In a later analysis, HLA-associated TCR beta chains showed more clonal expansion and lower generation probabilities than non-associated chains that were equally common. An earlier analysis of approximately 500 of the donors showed that most TCR beta V segments appeared in productive rearrangements either about 87% or about 30% of the time, which broadly matched IMGT annotations. In a later genetic analysis, fewer N-insertions in productive TCRs were reported among donors in an Asian-associated ancestry cluster than the roughly 700-donor mean. Roughly uniform sequencing depth across donors was assumed in presence/absence analyses, although this assumption may not hold. According to the authors, the approach could potentially be generalized to other disease states and immunological phenotypes. A later analysis reported that several top co-occurrence clusters appeared linked to parvovirus B19, influenza, CMV and Epstein-Barr virus. In vitro tests confirmed that a few of the cytomegalovirus-associated TCR beta chains recognize cytomegalovirus antigens. Cytomegalovirus status was reported to be diagnosed by the classifier with high specificity and sensitivity in both the original and validation cohorts. While some public TCRs were present in many individuals, most TCR sequences turned up only very rarely across donors. Because HLA typing was unavailable for some donors at each locus, only the typed subset was used in association tests. Correlated functional status among segregating V segments might be attributable to linkage disequilibrium, but an unknown experimental factor could not be ruled out. In a later analysis, the rate of TCR association differed among HLA loci, with DRB1 alleles having the most associated TCRs and HLA-C alleles having the fewest. In a later analysis, most CMV-associated TCR beta chains were found to appear HLA-restricted, with HLA associations seemingly driven largely by CMV exposure. The study listed approximately 150 TCR beta chains as associated with cytomegalovirus. Over 15 rarely observed V segments, including chromosome 9 orphons, were excluded from the earlier analysis of a few hundred of the donors because counts were too low. This cohort had only TCR beta chains sequenced, and the lack of alpha or paired-chain data limited which features could be detected. CMV serostatus was the only immune exposure information available for the cohort.

V is reduced by 8 bases and J by 1 base, leaving a spacing of 14 bases between them. From the cysteine through the phenylalanine, the CDR3 covers 14 amino acids. The sequence is cut down to CDR3 DNA, 42 bases in frame from base 1. CDR1 is given as MDHEN and CDR2 as SYDVKM, both from the germline V gene. The cohort comprised several hundred healthy bone marrow donors. At the time of sampling, all cohort members were nominally healthy, though unrecorded immune exposures were likely present. The donor tested CMV seropositive, placing the donor among the roughly 270 seropositive members of the cohort. Each donor provided a peripheral blood sample, and peripheral blood mononuclear cells were used for TCR beta sequencing. Genomic DNA extraction from the blood cell samples was performed with the Qiagen DNeasy Blood Extraction Kit. Library creation used the immunoSEQ multiplex PCR assay. For the multiplex PCR, a mixture combining 60 forward primers for TCR Vbeta segments and 13 reverse primers for TCR Jbeta segments was used. Amplification of the CDR3 region of rearranged TCR beta genes was performed with a multiplex PCR assay on genomic DNA. Amplified TCR beta libraries were sequenced as 87-base-pair reads on the Illumina HiSeq System. The study's own analysis went as follows. A later analysis counted about 82 million unique TCR beta chains across the roughly 700 repertoires, and around 9.9 million of these chains were shared by at least two donors. To remove PCR and sequencing errors, raw reads were error-corrected and collapsed into unique sequences using a nearest-neighbor algorithm that merged closely related sequences. To assign V, D and J gene segments, CDR3 sequences were aligned to IMGT reference sequences. For a sequence to be retained, a match of at least six nucleotides was required to both a V gene segment and a J gene segment. Rearrangements were called productive when the CDR3 lacked stop codons and stayed in frame with V and J; all others were non-productive. CDR3 was defined according to IMGT convention as the region running from the second conserved V-encoded cysteine to the conserved J-encoded phenylalanine. The earlier analysis of 500 to 650 of the donors excluded any sequence lacking an unambiguous match to a single V gene segment. In an earlier analysis of roughly 600 of the donors, a V segment was called functional when productive rearrangements were above 56.7%, and segregating when the standard deviation between donors exceeded 5%. A statistical classification framework was built for diagnosing cytomegalovirus status from the catalog of TCR beta chain sequences. A later analysis assigned V and J genes by comparing TCR nucleotide sequences with IMGT/GENE-DB human TR gene sequences. A later analysis assigned CDR3 sequences and most-parsimonious VDJ recombination scenarios with the TCRdist pipeline. A later analysis defined each TCR beta chain by its CDR3 amino acid sequence plus V-gene family, and excluded reads lacking a unique V-gene family. As a way to deal with suspected cross-contamination and a sequencing artifact, a later analysis dropped 640 or so nucleotide sequences that were highly shared and had low generation probability. In a later analysis, a clonal expansion index was calculated for each public chain from normalized within-repertoire ranks of inferred template counts. In a later analysis, generation probabilities were computed with a VDJ recombination model fitted to out-of-frame rearrangements, and the resulting probabilities were checked against IGoR. In a later analysis, hypergeometric tests were used to score TCR-TCR, TCR-HLA and TCR-CMV co-occurrence, with a repertoire-size bias correction applied to TCR pairs. A later analysis estimated false discovery rates by permuting HLA or CMV assignments 20 times. In a later analysis, co-occurring TCRs were grouped using DBSCAN, and TCRdist sequence similarity was added for clustering within HLA-allele-positive subsets. For co-occurrence clustering, repertoires with fewer than 30,000 or more than 120,000 public chains were excluded, along with 4 to 6 repertoires with anomalous nucleotide sharing. The source is immuneACCESS, and TCRdb retained only in-frame sequences with V and J called. Part of the clones is not carried over; for the studies checked, unresolved V genes explain less than half of this, and the remainder is unexplained. The V and J calls and clone size were taken over from that table, and D and trimming were inferred from the DNA. In all, the sample holds some 76,000 clones, and roughly 70% of those were seen once. The ten top clones hold 4.9% of the sample.

On this clone itself: Its antigen remains undetermined. No per-base quality is available; no much larger clone lies one base away.

The sequencing sample was made of PBMCs. The chain is assembled from TRBV28 and TRBJ1-2, with TRBD1 as a weak D call on 6 bases. The sequence derives from a man aged 55 to 70 in good health and CMV-seropositive. The DNA is TGTGCCAGCGTGTGGGGGGGCAGTAACTATGGCTACACCTTC. Its translation reads: CASVWGGSNYGYTF.